The rows below give T cell receptor beta chains drawn from one sample of a study of a mutant IDH1 vaccine in newly diagnosed glioma. No antigens are known for them. The method was immunoSEQ multiplex PCR; TCRdb's version includes in-frame clones alone and lacks a portion of them. This sample yields about 44,000 clones, of which about 86% are seen a single time; around 5% belongs to the top ten. Sequences were derived from PBMCs, sampled from a glioma patient whose treatment included an IDH1 peptide vaccine. Source of these receptors: a woman aged 40 to 49 with glioma. Some clones in this sample may be carry-over from other donors' samples. Both conserved end residues are part of each CDR3. Fields, in order: D gene, V gene, clone size, J gene, CDR3 DNA, CDR3 protein. The D gene is left open where the match is weak. Not all rows give a size; the values are once, few, many and, for expanded clones, a class.

-	TRBV19	few	TRBJ1-2	TGTGCCAGTAGTATGGGGCCGGATGGCTACACCTTC	CASSMGPDGYTF
-	TRBV15	-	TRBJ2-6	TGTGCCACCAGCGGGACAAACTCTGGGGCCAACGTCCTGACTTTC	CATSGTNSGANVLTF
-	TRBV28	-	TRBJ1-2	TGTGCCAGCAGCCCCCTGGGGAACTATGGCTACACCTTC	CASSPLGNYGYTF
-	TRBV27	-	TRBJ1-3	TGTGCCAGCAGGACAGTCCCTGGAAACACCATATATTTT	CASRTVPGNTIYF
-	TRBV7-9	-	TRBJ2-1	TGTGCCAGCAACCAGGTCCTCAATGAGCAGTTCTTC	CASNQVLNEQFF
-	TRBV9	few	TRBJ2-1	TGTGCCAGCAGCGTATCGGGGAGCTCCTACAATGAGCAGTTCTTC	CASSVSGSSYNEQFF
-	TRBV19	-	TRBJ1-5	TGTGCCAGTAGTCCGGGGGTTAGGGGCAATCAGCCCCAGCATTTT	CASSPGVRGNQPQHF
-	TRBV5-1	-	TRBJ2-3	TGCGCCAGCAGGGGGGGCCTAGTAGCGCGCACAGATACGCAGTATTTT	CASRGGLVARTDTQYF
-	TRBV9	-	TRBJ1-5	TGTGCCAGCAGCGTAGACGGCCAGGGCCTTGGGCCCCAGCATTTT	CASSVDGQGLGPQHF
-	TRBV7-2	once	TRBJ2-7	TGTGCCAGCAGCTTAGGGCGGGGGCCTTACGAGCAGTACTTC	CASSLGRGPYEQYF
TRBD1	TRBV6-5	-	TRBJ2-3	TGTGCCAGCAGTTACGGGACAGGGGGCACAGATACGCAGTATTTT	CASSYGTGGTDTQYF
-	TRBV27	-	TRBJ2-3	TGTGCCAGCACCTCCTCAGGGAGTACCGCAGATACGCAGTATTTT	CASTSSGSTADTQYF
-	TRBV9	-	TRBJ2-3	TGTGCCAGCAGCGGAGGGAGGCCCACAGATACGCAGTATTTT	CASSGGRPTDTQYF